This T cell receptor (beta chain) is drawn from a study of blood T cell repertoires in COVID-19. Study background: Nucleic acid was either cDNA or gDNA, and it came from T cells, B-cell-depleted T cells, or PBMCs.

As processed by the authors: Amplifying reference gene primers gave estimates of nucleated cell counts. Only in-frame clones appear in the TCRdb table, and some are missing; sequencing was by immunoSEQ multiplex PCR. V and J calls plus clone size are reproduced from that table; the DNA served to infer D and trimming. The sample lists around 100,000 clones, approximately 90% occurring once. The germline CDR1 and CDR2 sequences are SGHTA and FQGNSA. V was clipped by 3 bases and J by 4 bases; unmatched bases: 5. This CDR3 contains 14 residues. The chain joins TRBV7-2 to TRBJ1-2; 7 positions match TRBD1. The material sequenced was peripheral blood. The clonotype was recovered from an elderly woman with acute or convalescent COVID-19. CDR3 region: CASSFVGGGYGYTF. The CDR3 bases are TGTGCCAGCAGCTTTGTAGGGGGCGGCTATGGCTACACCTTC. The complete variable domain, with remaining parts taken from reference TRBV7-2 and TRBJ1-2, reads GAGVSQSPSNKVTEKGKDVELRCDPISGHTALYWYRQSLGQGLEFLIYFQGNSAPDKSGLPSDRFSAERTGGSVSTLTIQRTQQEDSAVYLCASSFVGGGYGYTFGSGTRLTVV.